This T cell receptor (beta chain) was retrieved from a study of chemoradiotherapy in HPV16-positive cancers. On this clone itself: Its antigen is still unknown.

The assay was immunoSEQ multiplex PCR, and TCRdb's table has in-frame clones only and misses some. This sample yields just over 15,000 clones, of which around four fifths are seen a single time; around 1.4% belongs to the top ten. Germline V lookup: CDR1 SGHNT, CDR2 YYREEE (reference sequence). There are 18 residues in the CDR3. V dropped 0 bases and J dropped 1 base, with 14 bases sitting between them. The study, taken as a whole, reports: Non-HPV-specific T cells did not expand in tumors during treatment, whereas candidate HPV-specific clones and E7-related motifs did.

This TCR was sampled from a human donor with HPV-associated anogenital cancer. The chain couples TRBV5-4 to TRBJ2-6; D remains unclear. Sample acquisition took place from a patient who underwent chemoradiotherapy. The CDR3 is CASSLGERQSSGANVLTF. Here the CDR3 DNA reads TGTGCCAGCAGCTTGGGGGAAAGACAAAGTTCTGGGGCCAACGTCCTGACTTTC.